The 17 T cell receptor beta chains below come from one sample, sequenced in a study of OX40 agonist ivuxolimab in advanced cancers. Data came from immunoSEQ multiplex PCR; TCRdb stores just in-frame clones and leaves some out. The sample records almost 70,000 clones, 86% being singletons. The sample was CD4+ or CD8+ T cells sorted from blood, taken in a trial of the OX40 agonist ivuxolimab. Receptor source: an adult with an advanced solid tumor such as melanoma, head and neck, liver or kidney cancer.

This sequence joins TRBV11-1 and TRBJ2-7; no definite D call. The ends were cut back, 5 bases at V and 1 base at J, with 12 bases in the middle. The CDR3 extends over 14 amino acids. Germline V gene data show CDR1 as SGHAT and CDR2 as FQDESV (reference sequence). CDR3 sequence: CASSADGLSYEQYF. In DNA form, the CDR3 reads TGTGCCAGCAGCGCGGACGGCCTTTCCTACGAGCAGTACTTC.

The CDR3 loop is CASRLANTEAFF. CDR3 in DNA: TGTGCTAGCCGGTTAGCTAACACTGAAGCTTTCTTT. The rearrangement links TRBV12-5 to TRBJ1-1, with D unresolved. CDR1 LGHNT and CDR2 FRNRAP come from the germline V gene. CDR3 length equals 12 residues. Trimming left V 9 bases short and J 2 bases short, with 10 bases between.

The chain is built from TRBV9 and TRBJ2-6; D perhaps matches TRBD1 (6 bases). The V gene lost 4 bases and the J gene lost 0 bases, with 14 bases spanning the gap. This CDR3 contains 17 residues. The germline V gene has CDR1 SGDLS and CDR2 YYNGEE. CDR3 in amino acids: CASSTGTRYSGANVLTF. CDR3 sequence (DNA): TGTGCCAGCAGCACCGGGACAAGATACTCTGGGGCCAACGTCCTGACTTTC.

This sequence joins TRBV4-2 and TRBJ2-7, with D maybe TRBD2 (5 bases). Per the germline V gene, CDR1 is LGHNA and CDR2 is YNFKEQ. The CDR3 consists of 22 residues. V was cut by 1 base and J by 8 bases, with 39 bases left in between. DNA of the CDR3: TGTGCCAGCAGCCAAGTATTCGGACTCCTTTTTCTCCTTTACTACGAGGGAGAGAAGCAGTACTTC. Its protein is CASSQVFGLLFLLYYEGEKQYF.

The chain carries TRBV10-3 and TRBJ1-2, with D unresolved. CDR1 and CDR2 from the germline V gene are ENHRY and SYGVKD. This CDR3 region has 12 residues. Trimming took off 3 bases at V and 7 bases at J, with 9 bases between the two ends. CDR3: CAISEGSSGYTF. The CDR3 region has the DNA TGTGCCATCAGTGAAGGAAGCTCTGGCTACACCTTC.

The V call is TRBV28, the J call TRBJ2-1; 9 bases align to TRBD1. V shed 6 bases, J shed 10 bases, and the junction held 13 bases outside the gene matches. This CDR3 region has 15 residues. Germline CDR1 is MDHEN and CDR2 is SYDVKM. CDR3 sequence: CASSPGTGITREQFF. Here the CDR3 DNA reads TGTGCCAGCAGCCCCGGGACAGGGATAACCCGAGAGCAGTTCTTC.

This clone appeared once. The chain uses TRBV11-3 and TRBJ2-7; 8 bases are shared with TRBD1. Germline V gene sequence: CDR1 SGHNT, CDR2 YENEEA. The CDR3 length is 14 residues. The V gene end was trimmed by 4 bases and the J gene end by 2 bases; junction bases not matched to a gene: 4. The CDR3, as DNA: TGTGCCAGCAGCTACCGACAGGGGCCCTACGAGCAGTACTTC. Its protein is CASSYRQGPYEQYF. The whole variable domain, filled in from reference TRBV11-3 and TRBJ2-7, reads EAGVVQSPRYKIIEKKQPVAFWCNPISGHNTLYWYLQNLGQGPELLIRYENEEAVDDSQLPKDRFSAERLKGVDSTLKIQPAELGDSAVYLCASSYRQGPYEQYFGPGTRLTVT.

This clone appeared once. CDR3: CASSLPLATGELFF. The CDR3 region has the DNA TGTGCCAGCAGTTTACCCCTAGCAACCGGGGAGCTGTTTTTT. The J gene is TRBJ2-2, the V gene TRBV28; TRBD2 is a possible D gene (5 bases). V was shortened by 2 bases and J by 5 bases, with 9 bases between the two germline ends. CDR3 length equals 14 residues. Per germline, CDR1 MDHEN and CDR2 SYDVKM.

This chain joins TRBV9 and TRBJ2-5; D uncertain. Between the trimmed V and J ends, which lost 0 bases and 2 bases, there was a span of 11 bases. CDR1 is SGDLS, CDR2 YYNGEE, per germline. The CDR3 runs to 15 residues. As DNA, the CDR3 is TGTGCCAGCAGCGTAGGGCAGACCCGTCAAGAGACCCAGTACTTC. This translates into CASSVGQTRQETQYF.

The V gene is TRBV5-1, the J gene TRBJ1-3; TRBD1 is a possible D gene (6 bases). The CDR3 consists of 15 residues. Trimming removed 0 bases from V and 4 bases from J, with 11 bases in between. Looked up from germline, CDR1 is SGHRS and CDR2 is YFSETQ. This CDR3 reads CASSLVPGAGNTIYF. The CDR3, as DNA: TGCGCCAGCAGCTTGGTCCCAGGGGCGGGAAACACCATATATTTT.

This clone showed up just a few times. This specimen includes other DNA sequences encoding the same CDR3. The chain has TRBV5-1 and TRBJ2-7; no reliable D call. The CDR3 covers 14 residues. V gave up 0 bases and J gave up 2 bases, with 9 bases separating them. Germline V gene lookup returns CDR1 SGHRS and CDR2 YFSETQ. In DNA form, the CDR3 reads TGCGCCAGCAGCTTGGAGGAAGGCCCCTACGAGCAGTACTTC. Amino acid sequence: CASSLEEGPYEQYF.

The genes are TRBV5-1 and TRBJ2-2, with 8 nucleotides matching TRBD1. Per germline, CDR1 SGHRS and CDR2 YFSETQ. The CDR3 covers 14 residues. V lost 10 bases to trimming and J lost 5 bases; unmatched junction nucleotides: 10. DNA of the CDR3: TGCGCCTCCGGACAGGGAGGCGGAACCGGGGAGCTGTTTTTT. It translates to CASGQGGGTGELFF.

V is TRBV6-5 and J is TRBJ1-2; 11 nucleotides line up with TRBD1. CDR1 is MNHEY, CDR2 SVGAGI, per germline. The CDR3 totals 15 residues. The junction had 9 bases not matched to a gene; V was cut back by 4 bases and J by 8 bases. The CDR3 here is CASSLGRTGGDGYTF. The CDR3 DNA is TGTGCCAGCAGTTTGGGTCGGACAGGGGGCGACGGCTACACCTTC.

J is TRBJ1-3 and V is TRBV6-6; no reliable D call. The CDR3 length is 15 residues. Germline V gene sequence: CDR1 MNHNY, CDR2 SVGAGI (reference sequence). Trimming took off 4 bases at V and 0 bases at J, with 10 bases between the two ends. CDR3 in amino acids: CASSSVGLSGNTIYF. DNA for the CDR3: TGTGCCAGCAGTTCGGTCGGTCTCTCTGGAAACACCATATATTTT.

This chain connects TRBV6-6 to TRBJ2-7; 9 bases are shared with TRBD2. Per the germline V gene, CDR1 is MNHNY and CDR2 is SVGAGI (reference sequence). After removal of 8 bases from V and 5 bases from J, the junction contained 7 bases not matched to a gene. The CDR3 loop spans 13 amino acids. The CDR3 nucleotides read TGTGCCAGCGCGGGAGGGCCGGGGCACGAGCAGTACTTC. It is translated as CASAGGPGHEQYF.

This clone was recorded a few times. V gene TRBV7-2 combines with J gene TRBJ1-4, with 8 bases lining up with TRBD1. Germline V CDR1 and CDR2: SGHTA, FQGNSA. This CDR3 spans 15 amino acids. V was clipped by 1 base and J by 5 bases; unmatched bases: 3. The CDR3 sequence is CASSLGGQGNEKLFF. The CDR3 nucleotides are TGTGCCAGCAGCTTAGGTGGACAGGGAAATGAAAAACTGTTTTTT.

This rearrangement joins TRBV5-1 to TRBJ2-3; 7 bases agree with TRBD2. The junction had 7 bases not matched to a gene; V was cut back by 0 bases and J by 0 bases. The CDR3 runs to 17 residues. Germline V gives CDR1 SGHRS, CDR2 YFSETQ. As DNA, the CDR3 is TGCGCCAGCAGCTTGGTCGTCAGCGGGACTAGCACAGATACGCAGTATTTT. It codes for CASSLVVSGTSTDTQYF.